These 5 T cell receptor beta chains share one sample of origin, sequenced in a study of CD8 T cells in ankylosing spondylitis. Study-level results: Several highly homologous variants made up a TCR beta motif that seemed to typify ankylosing spondylitis blood.

Their target antigens are unknown. TCRdb passed the 5' RACE reads through MiXCR, listing each CDR3 protein once. This repertoire shows 470,000 or so distinct CDR3 sequences, about 25% found once; its top ten account for roughly 1%. Sequencing was carried out using blood, either unsorted or a sorted T cell fraction (not recorded which). The receptors come from a male donor with ankylosing spondylitis.

The CDR3 reads CASSLGRQQTYGYTF. The DNA of the CDR3 is TGTGCCAGCAGCTTAGGTAGACAGCAAACCTATGGCTACACCTTC. This rearrangement joins TRBV7-6 to TRBJ1-2, with D possibly matching TRBD1 (5 bases). CDR1 is SGHVS, CDR2 FNYEAQ, per germline. V was clipped by 1 base and J by 4 bases, with 13 bases between them. The CDR3 is made up of 15 amino acids.

The chain employs TRBV20-1 and TRBJ2-1, with 11 positions matching TRBD2. Per germline, CDR1 DFQATT and CDR2 SNEGSKA (reference sequence). The CDR3 is 13 residues long. After removal of 6 bases from V and 6 bases from J, the junction contained 4 bases not matched to a gene. In DNA, the CDR3 is TGCAGTGCGTGGACTAGCGGGCCCAATGAGCAGTTCTTC. It is translated as CSAWTSGPNEQFF.

The chain has TRBV20-1 and TRBJ2-7; perhaps TRBD1 as D (5 bases). The CDR3 has 11 residues. CDR1 and CDR2 from the germline V gene are DFQATT and SNEGSKA (reference sequence). This chain's CDR3 is CSPQGPYEQYF. CDR3 nucleotide sequence: TGCAGCCCCCAGGGCCCGTACGAGCAGTACTTC.

The chain joins TRBV29-1 to TRBJ1-4, with no clear D. This CDR3 region has 13 residues. Trimming left V 3 bases short and J 6 bases short, with 11 bases between. Looked up from germline, CDR1 is SQVTM and CDR2 is ANQGSEA. CDR3 loop: CSVEGDADEKLFF. In DNA, the CDR3 is TGCAGCGTTGAGGGCGACGCCGATGAAAAACTGTTTTTT.

The chain recombines TRBV20-1 with TRBJ1-2, with D perhaps matching TRBD1 (5 bases). V was shortened by 6 bases and J by 3 bases, with 14 bases between the two germline ends. The CDR3 consists of 13 residues. CDR1 DFQATT and CDR2 SNEGSKA come from the germline V gene (reference sequence). In DNA, the CDR3 is TGCAGTGCCCGCCAGGGTTATGACTATGGCTACACCTTC. Its protein is CSARQGYDYGYTF.